This record looks at one T cell receptor beta chain sequence and its context. The germline V gene has CDR1 MNHEY and CDR2 SVGAGI. Trimming took off 6 bases at V and 4 bases at J, with 19 bases between the two ends. The CDR3 length is 15 residues. Assay: immunoSEQ multiplex PCR; the TCRdb copy retains only in-frame clones and omits some. This repertoire shows around 44,000 clones, about 86% found once; its top ten account for around 7.3%. The sample originates from a study of T cell responses to AZD1222 COVID-19 vaccine. This TCR derives from an adult who received the AZD1222 COVID-19 vaccine. The chain has TRBV6-5 and TRBJ2-7, with D perhaps matching TRBD2 (6 bases). The sequences come from peripheral blood, collected 28 days after the second AZD1222 dose. The CDR3 DNA is TGTGCCAGCAGCCGTACGGCGGGACCCACATACGAGCAGTACTTC. Its protein is CASSRTAGPTYEQYF.